The clone carrying this T cell receptor (beta chain) was recorded once. Its cognate antigen is unknown. Germline V gives CDR1 KGHSH, CDR2 LQKENI. Trimming removed 6 bases at V and 8 bases at J, with 13 bases between. CDR3 length: 12 amino acids. This sample is part of a study of shared clonotypes between healthy human individuals. Study-wide points: Relative to their counterparts shared across all four donors, non-shared clonotypes exhibited diminished generation probabilities.

Here immunoSEQ multiplex PCR was the method, and the copy in TCRdb shows in-frame clones only, minus some. The data show under 1,100,000 clones, 78% seen once. The sequenced material came from memory CD4+ T cells from PBMCs. As to subset: CD45RA-negative fraction. This TCR derives from a man in his late teens or twenties in good health. Some clones in this sample may be carry-over from other donors' samples. V usage is TRBV18 and J usage is TRBJ1-2; D is uncertain. The CDR3 region has the DNA TGTGCCAGCTCTCCAGGTGGATGGGGCTACACCTTC. Protein product: CASSPGGWGYTF.